This T cell receptor beta chain was identified in a study of cytomegalovirus exposure and HLA in healthy donors. The donors (healthy individuals) were bone marrow donors. For this clone: Its matching antigen is unknown.

With V trimmed by 6 bases and J by 8 bases, 5 bases remained unmatched. This CDR3 region has 14 residues. Germline CDR1 reads MDHEN; CDR2 reads SYDVKM. It was with 60 Vbeta and 13 Jbeta primers that the PCR ran. Sequencing was performed with immunoSEQ multiplex PCR; in TCRdb, only in-frame clones are kept and a portion is missing. The sample shows 75,000 to 95,000 clones, roughly 67% of them seen only once. Whole-study results and caveats: Most TCR sequences were rare, but some public TCRs occurred in many donors. Most subjects' HLA-A and HLA-B alleles were reportedly predicted from TCR beta sequences. In a later analysis, donors in an Asian-associated ancestry cluster reportedly had fewer N-insertions in productive TCRs than the cohort mean.

This receptor was obtained from a woman aged 50 to 60 in good health and CMV-seropositive. Sequencing was performed on PBMCs. V and J are TRBV28 and TRBJ1-6, with TRBD1 matching 9 bases. CDR3 sequence (DNA): TGTGCCAGCAGACTTGGGACAGGGCATTCACCCCTCCACTTT. It encodes CASRLGTGHSPLHF.